This T cell receptor (beta chain) stems from a study of T-cell reconstitution after alpha-beta-depleted transplantation in children listed by TCRdb under 2016. Study-level background: Using TCR repertoire profiling, the study followed T-cell immune reconstitution in a quantitative way in children after TCRalphabeta/CD19-depleted allogeneic hematopoietic cell transplantation.

The treatment or condition label for this specimen denotes: allogeneic hematopoietic cell transplantation with graft depleted of TCRalphabeta T cells and CD19 B cells. TCRalphabeta/CD19-depleted allogeneic hematopoietic cell grafts were given to the transplant recipients, all of whom were children. The CDR3 holds 13 amino acids from the cysteine to the phenylalanine. Of the read, only the CDR3 DNA is kept; its 39 bases are in frame from base 1. As encoded in the germline V gene, CDR1 is MNHEY while CDR2 is SVGAGI. Trimming costs V 6 bases and J 6 bases, and their ends lie 12 bases apart. Summary of the overall study and its limitations: The high TCRbeta diversity at day 60 in some patients was ascribed to recipient T cells and intrathymic progenitors that had survived conditioning. Hyperexpanded clone frequencies declined over subsequent months; after one year, T-cell counts and TCRbeta diversity were mostly attributed to newly produced T cells. The apparently early alphabetaT-cell count recovery about two months after transplant was reportedly dependent on only several hundred rapidly expanded clones derived from non-depleted graft cells.

As for this clonotype: Its cognate antigen has yet to be identified. No base-level quality is on record; no much larger clone is a single base apart.

Library method: PCR. Sequencing was carried out with an Illumina HiSeq 2500. TCR library preparation used molecular barcoding, with unique molecular identifiers applied to normalize quantification of the TCRbeta repertoire. TCRdb took the public reads, trimmed them with fastp at Q25, ran MiXCR for clone calling and kept in-frame beta chains. Entries are consolidated by CDR3 protein sequence, retaining the most common genes and DNA. Across this sample there are 450,000 to 700,000 distinct CDR3 sequences, with 25% to 30% seen only once. The top ten constitute about 35% of the sample. The chain was built from TRBV6-5 and TRBJ2-1; the D gene is possibly TRBD1, with 6 bases matching. The TCR comes from a boy in the first two years of life with Wiskott-Aldrich syndrome, due to receive a stem cell transplant. The sequencing here drew on PBMCs, taken before TCRalphabeta/CD19-depleted stem cell transplant. The CDR3 has the sequence CASRIGQFNEQFF. At the DNA level, the sequence is TGTGCCAGCAGGATCGGACAGTTCAATGAGCAGTTCTTC.